This TCR beta chain came from a study of T cells in Graves' hyperthyroidism and ophthalmopathy. RNA transcripts were the template for amplifying TCR beta CDR3 regions. HTBI primers drove first-round RT-PCR of the TCR CDR3. MiXCR was run by TCRdb on the multiplex PCR reads, yielding one entry per CDR3 protein. The table has around 380,000 distinct CDR3 sequences, less than 15% seen once. The sample holds a few counts of this clonotype. Specimen: blood. The source is a man aged 30 to 45 with Graves' hyperthyroidism that later progressed to Graves' ophthalmopathy.

CDR3 amino acids: CASSRRSAGLDQPQHF. In nucleotides, the CDR3 is TGTGCCAGCAGCCGAAGAAGTGCAGGCTTAGATCAGCCCCAGCATTTT. The rearrangement links TRBV16 to TRBJ1-5, with D hard to call. The CDR3 loop spans 16 amino acids. Per germline, CDR1 KGHSY and CDR2 FQNENV. Trimming took 4 bases from V and 5 from J, leaving 18 bases between them.